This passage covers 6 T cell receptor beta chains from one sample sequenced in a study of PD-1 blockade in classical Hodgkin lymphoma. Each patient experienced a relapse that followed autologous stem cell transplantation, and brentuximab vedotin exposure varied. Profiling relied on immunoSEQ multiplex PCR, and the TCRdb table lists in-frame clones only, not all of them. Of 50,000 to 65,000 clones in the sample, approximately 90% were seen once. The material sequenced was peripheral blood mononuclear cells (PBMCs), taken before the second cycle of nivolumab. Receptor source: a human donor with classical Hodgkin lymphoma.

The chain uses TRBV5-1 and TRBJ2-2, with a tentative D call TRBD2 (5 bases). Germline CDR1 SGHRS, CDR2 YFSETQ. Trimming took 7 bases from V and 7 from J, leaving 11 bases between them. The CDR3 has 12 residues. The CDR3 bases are TGCGCCAGCGGGAGTGGGAACGGGGAGCTGTTTTTT. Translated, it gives CASGSGNGELFF.

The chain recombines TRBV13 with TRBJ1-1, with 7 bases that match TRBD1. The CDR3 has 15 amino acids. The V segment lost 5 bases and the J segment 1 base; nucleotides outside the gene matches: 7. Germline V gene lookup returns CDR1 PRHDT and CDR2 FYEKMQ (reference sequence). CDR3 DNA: TGTGCCAGCAGCCCGCCGGGACAGCCGAACACTGAAGCTTTCTTT. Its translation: CASSPPGQPNTEAFF.

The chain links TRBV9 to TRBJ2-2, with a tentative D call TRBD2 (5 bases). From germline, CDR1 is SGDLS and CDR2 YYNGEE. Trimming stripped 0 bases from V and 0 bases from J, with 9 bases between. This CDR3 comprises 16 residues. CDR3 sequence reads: CASSVGWTSNTGELFF. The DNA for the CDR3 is TGTGCCAGCAGCGTAGGGTGGACTTCGAACACCGGGGAGCTGTTTTTT.

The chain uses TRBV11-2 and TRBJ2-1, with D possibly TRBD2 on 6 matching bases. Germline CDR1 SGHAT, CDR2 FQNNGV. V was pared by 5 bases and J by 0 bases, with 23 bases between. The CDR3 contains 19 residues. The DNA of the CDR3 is TGTGCCAGCAGCCCCGGCACGGTGGAGGGTGGGATCTCCTACAATGAGCAGTTCTTC. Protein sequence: CASSPGTVEGGISYNEQFF. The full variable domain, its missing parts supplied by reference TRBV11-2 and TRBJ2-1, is EAGVAQSPRYKIIEKRQSVAFWCNPISGHATLYWYQQILGQGPKLLIQFQNNGVVDDSQLPKDRFSAERLKGVDSTLKIQPAKLEDSAVYLCASSPGTVEGGISYNEQFFGPGTRLTVL.

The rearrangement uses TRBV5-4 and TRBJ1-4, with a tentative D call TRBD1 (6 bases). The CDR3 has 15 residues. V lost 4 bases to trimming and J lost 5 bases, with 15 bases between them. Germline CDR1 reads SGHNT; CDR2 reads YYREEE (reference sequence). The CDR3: CASSTEPGANEKLFF. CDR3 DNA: TGTGCCAGCAGCACCGAACCGGGGGCAAATGAAAAACTGTTTTTT.

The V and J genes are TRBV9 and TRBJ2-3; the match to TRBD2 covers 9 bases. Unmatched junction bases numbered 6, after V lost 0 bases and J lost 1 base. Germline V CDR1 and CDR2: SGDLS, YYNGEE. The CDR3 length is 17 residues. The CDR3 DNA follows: TGTGCCAGCAGCGTAGGTAGCGGGAGATGGGGCACAGATACGCAGTATTTT. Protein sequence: CASSVGSGRWGTDTQYF.